A selection of T cell receptor beta chains follows, all from one sample in a study of lymphopenia after photon versus proton radiotherapy. Using immunoSEQ multiplex PCR, the repertoire was profiled, and TCRdb retains in-frame clones only, with some absent. The sample has approximately 65,000 clones, about nine tenths seen once. Source: peripheral blood, taken from a patient treated with photon-based radiotherapy. The receptors shown here come from a woman in her 70s with pancreatic cancer. Each CDR3 is given with its conserved first and last residue. The D gene is left open where the match is weak. Clone size is given for some rows only: seen once, a few or many times, or a class if the clone is expanded.

. | 14 | TRBJ2-5 | . | TRBV5-1 | TGCGCCAGCAGCGAAGGACAGTTGGGGGAGACCCAGTACTTC | CASSEGQLGETQYF
. | 15 | TRBJ1-6 | . | TRBV5-1 | TGCGCCAGCAGCCAGATACAGGGCCCTAATTCACCCCTCCACTTT | CASSQIQGPNSPLHF
. | 14 | TRBJ2-5 | . | TRBV6-1 | TGTGCCAGCAGTGAAGGGGTTGGTAAAGAGACCCAGTACTTC | CASSEGVGKETQYF
. | 13 | TRBJ2-1 | once | TRBV15 | TGTGCCACCAGCAGCGGTCTTTACAATGAGCAGTTCTTC | CATSSGLYNEQFF
TRBD2 | 15 | TRBJ2-1 | . | TRBV5-4 | TGTGCCAGCAGCTTATTAGCGGGAGTCCGGAATGAGCAGTTCTTC | CASSLLAGVRNEQFF
TRBD1 | 17 | TRBJ2-1 | . | TRBV5-6 | TGTGCCAGCAGCTTTTCGATTAGGACAGGCGTATACAATGAGCAGTTCTTC | CASSFSIRTGVYNEQFF
. | 15 | TRBJ2-7 | . | TRBV11-2 | TGTGCCAGCAGCCCCGACCGCGTCTCCTCCTACGAGCAGTACTTC | CASSPDRVSSYEQYF
. | 15 | TRBJ2-5 | . | TRBV2 | TGTGCCAGCAGTGTGAGTAGCGGATCCCAAGAGACCCAGTACTTC | CASSVSSGSQETQYF
TRBD1 | 16 | TRBJ1-4 | . | TRBV15 | TGTGCCACCAGCAGAGACCGGCGGGACAGAAATGAAAAACTGTTTTTT | CATSRDRRDRNEKLFF
TRBD1 | 13 | TRBJ1-1 | . | TRBV2 | TGTGCCAGCAGTCTGGACAGGGGGACTGAAGCTTTCTTT | CASSLDRGTEAFF
. | 14 | TRBJ2-7 | . | TRBV9 | TGTGCCAGCAGCGTAGGAACAGATACCTACGAGCAGTACTTC | CASSVGTDTYEQYF
TRBD1 | 15 | TRBJ1-1 | . | TRBV19 | TGTGCCAGTAGTAGGGGGACAGGAAGAAGGACTGAAGCTTTCTTT | CASSRGTGRRTEAFF
. | 13 | TRBJ2-7 | . | TRBV19 | TGTGCCAGTAGCCCCCGGTGGGCCTACGAGCAGTACTTC | CASSPRWAYEQYF
TRBD1 | 14 | TRBJ1-1 | . | TRBV7-6 | TGTGCCAGCAGCAAGACAGGGGGCAGCACTGAAGCTTTCTTT | CASSKTGGSTEAFF
. | 15 | TRBJ1-3 | . | TRBV6-9 | TGTGCCAGCAGTTACGGATGGGGGGCTGGAAACACCATATATTTT | CASSYGWGAGNTIYF
. | 14 | TRBJ1-1 | . | TRBV28 | . | CASSTSDRGVKAFF
. | 13 | TRBJ2-6 | . | TRBV5-1 | TGCGCCAGCGGCGAGACTGGGGCCAACGTCCTGACTTTC | CASGETGANVLTF
. | 15 | TRBJ1-1 | . | TRBV9 | TGTGCCAGCAGCGCCAGTGCAGGAGCCAACACTGAAGCTTTCTTT | CASSASAGANTEAFF
. | 13 | TRBJ1-2 | . | TRBV15 | TGTGCCACCAGCAGGGGACCTGAGGGTGGCTACACCTTC | CATSRGPEGGYTF
. | 13 | TRBJ1-3 | . | TRBV7-2 | TGTGCCAGCAGCTTAGAGGCGGGAAACACCATATATTTT | CASSLEAGNTIYF
. | 17 | TRBJ2-5 | . | TRBV5-1 | TGCGCCAGCACCCCGGGCCACGCTGGCACTAGGGTGGAGACCCAGTACTTC | CASTPGHAGTRVETQYF
TRBD1 | 13 | TRBJ1-4 | . | TRBV28 | TGTGCCAGCAGTTTACCTCGGACAGGCAAACTGTTTTTT | CASSLPRTGKLFF
. | 16 | TRBJ2-5 | once | TRBV5-1 | TGCGCCAGCAGCTCCCGGGCCCAAGTGGGCCGTGAGACCCAGTACTTC | CASSSRAQVGRETQYF
TRBD2 | 14 | TRBJ2-7 | . | TRBV6-1 | TGTGCCAGCAGTGCCTTAGCGGGAGGGCTCGAGCAGTACTTC | CASSALAGGLEQYF
. | 15 | TRBJ1-5 | few | TRBV27 | TGTGCCAGCGGACCTTCAGGGGCCCTTAATCAGCCCCAGCATTTT | CASGPSGALNQPQHF
TRBD2 | 17 | TRBJ2-7 | once | TRBV4-3 | TGCGCCAGCAGCCAAGGGACAGGAGCGGGAGGGCCCCACGAGCAGTACTTC | CASSQGTGAGGPHEQYF
TRBD1 | 15 | TRBJ1-2 | . | TRBV2 | TGTGCCAGCAGTTATACCGGACAGGGGGCGCGGGGCTACACCTTC | CASSYTGQGARGYTF
. | 15 | TRBJ2-5 | once | TRBV7-2 | TGTGCCAGCAGCTTAGCGCCGAGGACGGAAGAGACCCAGTACTTC | CASSLAPRTEETQYF
TRBD1 | 14 | TRBJ1-4 | . | TRBV13 | TGTGCCAGCAGCAACAGGACAGGCGGCGAAAAACTGTTTTTT | CASSNRTGGEKLFF
TRBD1 | 16 | TRBJ1-3 | . | TRBV9 | TGTGCCAGCAGCGCGACAGGGGCCAACTCTGGAAACACCATATATTTT | CASSATGANSGNTIYF
TRBD2 | 18 | TRBJ2-3 | . | TRBV2 | TGTGCCAGCAGGGCAAGGACTAGCGGGAGGTCAGGCACAGATACGCAGTATTTT | CASRARTSGRSGTDTQYF
. | 15 | TRBJ1-5 | . | TRBV2 | TGTGCCAGCAGTGAGTTTGCCCCAGACTATCAGCCCCAGCATTTT | CASSEFAPDYQPQHF
. | 13 | TRBJ1-2 | few | TRBV5-8 | TGTGCCAGCACCTCGCGCGGGGGGAATAGCTACACCTTC | CASTSRGGNSYTF
TRBD1 | 16 | TRBJ2-7 | . | TRBV27 | TGTGCCAGCAGTCCTCCGACAGGGGAGATCCCCTACGAGCAGTACTTC | CASSPPTGEIPYEQYF
. | 12 | TRBJ1-5 | . | TRBV4-2 | TGTGCCAGCAGCCAAGATAATCAGCCCCAGCATTTT | CASSQDNQPQHF
TRBD2 | 16 | TRBJ2-5 | . | TRBV5-1 | TGCGCCAGCAGTTCAGGGACTAGCGGGAGCGTGGAGACCCAGTACTTC | CASSSGTSGSVETQYF
TRBD2 | 19 | TRBJ2-1 | once | TRBV5-6 | TGTGCCAGCAGCCCCCGACTAGCGGGAGGGACGGGCTCCTACAATGAGCAGTTCTTC | CASSPRLAGGTGSYNEQFF
TRBD2 | 13 | TRBJ2-3 | . | TRBV7-2 | TGTGCCAGCAGCTTTGACACTGGGGAGGGGCAGTATTTT | CASSFDTGEGQYF
. | 14 | TRBJ1-5 | . | TRBV28 | TGTGCCAGCAGTTTTAGAGGGTCGAATCAGCCCCAGCATTTT | CASSFRGSNQPQHF
TRBD2 | 15 | TRBJ2-7 | . | TRBV6-1 | TGTGCCAGCATTTCCGGGGGGGGCTTTCCCCACGAGCAGTACTTC | CASISGGGFPHEQYF
. | 13 | TRBJ1-1 | . | TRBV14 | TGTGCCAGCAGCCCCGACCCGTGGACTGAAGCTTTCTTT | CASSPDPWTEAFF
TRBD1 | 15 | TRBJ2-7 | . | TRBV5-1 | TGCGCCAGCAGCTCCGGGACAGGGTGGGACTACGAGCAGTACTTC | CASSSGTGWDYEQYF
TRBD1 | 14 | TRBJ2-7 | . | TRBV11-3 | TGTGCCAGCAGCTTGCCGGGACAGGGTAGCGAGCAGTACTTC | CASSLPGQGSEQYF
. | 15 | TRBJ2-1 | . | TRBV7-2 | TGTGCCAGCAGCCGGGGTGGGGGGCCAACCAGGGAGCAGTTCTTC | CASSRGGGPTREQFF
. | 16 | TRBJ2-3 | once | TRBV14 | TGTGCCAGCAGCCAAGTCTTCGCGGGACCCACGGTTACGCAGTATTTT | CASSQVFAGPTVTQYF
TRBD2 | 15 | TRBJ2-5 | . | TRBV6-1 | TGTGCCAGCTGGAGCGGGAGGGCCGTGGGGGAGACCCAGTACTTC | CASWSGRAVGETQYF
. | 14 | TRBJ2-5 | . | TRBV27 | TGTGCCAGCGGGGCCCGGAGGGCGGATGAGACCCAGTACTTC | CASGARRADETQYF
TRBD2 | 17 | TRBJ2-6 | . | TRBV7-9 | TGTGCCAGCAGCGGACTAGTGGGAGACTCTGGGGCCAACGTCCTGACTTTC | CASSGLVGDSGANVLTF
. | 12 | TRBJ2-7 | few | TRBV7-9 | TGTGCCAGCAGCCCATCGGGACCGAACAAGTACTTC | CASSPSGPNKYF
TRBD1 | 14 | TRBJ2-1 | . | TRBV14 | TGTGCCAGCAGCCGAGTCAACAGGGGCGGTGAGCAGTTCTTC | CASSRVNRGGEQFF
TRBD1 | 17 | TRBJ2-1 | . | TRBV7-2 | TGTGCCAGCAGCTTAGATCCGGTGACAGGGGCTATCAATGAGCAGTTCTTC | CASSLDPVTGAINEQFF
TRBD2 | 20 | TRBJ2-3 | . | TRBV5-1 | TGCGCCAGCAGCTTGGCAGCAGGCTCGCGGACTAGCGGGATAAGAGATACGCAGTATTTT | CASSLAAGSRTSGIRDTQYF
. | 14 | TRBJ2-3 | . | TRBV2 | TGTGCCAGCAGTGAGGGTCTTAGCGGAGATACGCAGTATTTT | CASSEGLSGDTQYF
TRBD1 | 15 | TRBJ2-7 | . | TRBV6-6 | TGTGCCAGCAGTTACTCCGGGACAGGGTTGGGCGAGCAGTACTTC | CASSYSGTGLGEQYF
. | 15 | TRBJ2-3 | . | TRBV6-5 | TGTGCCAGCAGTTACTCGGGTAGCATCACAGATACGCAGTATTTT | CASSYSGSITDTQYF
TRBD2 | 15 | TRBJ2-7 | . | TRBV6-5 | TGTGCCAGCAGGGCGGGACTAGCGATCGGCGACGAGCAGTACTTC | CASRAGLAIGDEQYF
. | 13 | TRBJ2-1 | . | TRBV11-2 | TGTGCCAGCAGCTTATCTGGGGGAGCCGCCCAGTTCTTC | CASSLSGGAAQFF